These 9 T cell receptor beta chains came from one sample sequenced in a study of cytomegalovirus exposure and HLA in healthy donors. The primer mix had 60 Vbeta and 13 Jbeta primers. The repertoire was sequenced with immunoSEQ multiplex PCR; TCRdb's copy has only in-frame clones and lacks some. The table includes 120,000 or so clones, 65% to 80% detected once. The sample comprised PBMCs. Every receptor here comes from a woman aged 35 to 49 in good health and CMV-seropositive.

Note on this clone: An end of the junction differs from the germline gene, which may be a read error. V gene TRBV7-2 combines with J gene TRBJ1-2; 7 bases map to TRBD1. CDR3 length equals 12 residues. Germline loops: CDR1 SGHTA, CDR2 FQGNSA. As DNA, the CDR3 is TGTGCCAGCAGCCGAGGACAGGCGACTATCGCCTTC. It is translated as CASSRGQATIAF.

This chain uses TRBV14 with TRBJ2-3; 8 bases are a match to TRBD1. Per germline, CDR1 SGHDN and CDR2 FVKESK. V was pared by 3 bases and J by 6 bases, with 17 bases of the junction left unmatched. The length of the CDR3 is 18 residues. CDR3 bases: TGTGCCAGCAGCCACATACCCTTTGGGACAGGACTTTCTGATACGCAGTATTTT. Its translation is CASSHIPFGTGLSDTQYF. Full variable domain (rest looked up from reference TRBV14 and TRBJ2-3): EAGVTQFPSHSVIEKGQTVTLRCDPISGHDNLYWYRRVMGKEIKFLLHFVKESKQDESGMPNNRFLAERTGGTYSTLKVQPAELEDSGVYFCASSHIPFGTGLSDTQYFGPGTRLTVL.

The V call is TRBV7-2, the J call TRBJ2-5, with 9 nucleotides matching TRBD2. The germline V gene encodes CDR1 SGHTA and CDR2 FQGNSA. The CDR3 has 17 amino acids. V gave up 0 bases and J gave up 1 base; unmatched junction bases: 6. The CDR3 coding sequence is TGTGCCAGCAGCTTAGCGCAGAGCGGGGGGACCCAAGAGACCCAGTACTTC. Its translation is CASSLAQSGGTQETQYF. The entire variable domain, with the rest obtained from reference TRBV7-2 and TRBJ2-5, is as follows: GAGVSQSPSNKVTEKGKDVELRCDPISGHTALYWYRQSLGQGLEFLIYFQGNSAPDKSGLPSDRFSAERTGGSVSTLTIQRTQQEDSAVYLCASSLAQSGGTQETQYFGPGTRLLVL.

This clone has more than one count but fewer than ten. J is TRBJ2-2 and V is TRBV12-5; 7 positions agree with TRBD1. The CDR3 covers 15 residues. Germline assignment: CDR1 LGHNT and CDR2 FRNRAP. Germline trimming cut 0 bases from V and 7 bases from J; bases unmatched to any gene: 5. The CDR3 loop is CASGLVQGPHGELFF. CDR3 in DNA: TGTGCTAGTGGTTTGGTACAGGGGCCCCACGGGGAGCTGTTTTTT.

This clone turned up a few times. The rearrangement links TRBV6-5 to TRBJ2-3; TRBD2 matches 12 bases. The CDR3 is made up of 14 amino acids. The V gene's germline CDR1 is MNHEY and CDR2 SVGAGI. The trim removed 6 bases at V and 5 bases at J, leaving 3 bases unmatched. The CDR3 here is CASRTSGSGDTQYF. DNA for the CDR3: TGTGCCAGCAGGACTAGCGGGAGTGGAGATACGCAGTATTTT.

V and J are TRBV5-1 and TRBJ2-1, with 11 bases that match TRBD1. With V trimmed by 3 bases and J by 4 bases, 3 bases remained unmatched. The CDR3 runs to 15 residues. The germline gives CDR1 SGHRS, CDR2 YFSETQ. CDR3 sequence reads: CASSWGQGVYNEQFF. For the CDR3, the DNA is TGCGCCAGCAGCTGGGGACAGGGGGTTTACAATGAGCAGTTCTTC.

This chain links TRBV6-1 with TRBJ1-2, with 9 bases matching TRBD1. Germline CDR1 reads MNHNS; CDR2 reads SASEGT. V lost 5 bases, J lost 8 bases, and 6 bases stayed unmatched. The CDR3 loop spans 13 amino acids. The CDR3 nucleotides read TGTGCCAGCAGTTGGGACAGGGATTTGGGCTACACCTTC. Encoded protein: CASSWDRDLGYTF.

This chain links TRBV11-2 with TRBJ2-1; D is uncertain. Trimming pared 4 bases from V and 6 bases from J, leaving 13 bases between. Germline values: CDR1 SGHAT, CDR2 FQNNGV. The CDR3 covers 14 residues. The CDR3 DNA reads as TGTGCCAGCAGCTCCACTGGTAGTGGCAATGAGCAGTTCTTC. The encoded protein is CASSSTGSGNEQFF.

The chain combines TRBV15 with TRBJ2-7; D is unresolved. CDR1 is LNHNV, CDR2 YYDKDF, per germline (reference sequence). V was pared by 0 bases and J by 6 bases, with 9 bases between. The CDR3 is 13 residues long. CDR3 region: CATSRDDGREQYF. The DNA of the CDR3 is TGTGCCACCAGCAGAGATGATGGCCGCGAGCAGTACTTC.